This T cell receptor beta chain emerged from a study of cytomegalovirus exposure and HLA in healthy donors (dated by TCRdb to about 2017). For the study in its entirety: According to an earlier analysis of several hundred of the donors, 150 million to 200 million T cells yielded 120 million or so unique TCR beta sequences and 276 Gb of sequence data. Every repertoire in the discovery cohort had been generated on one and the same sequencing platform. The study aimed to test whether signatures of past pathogen exposure could be identified by cataloging public T cell receptors. Donor age, sex, ethnicity and CMV serostatus were compiled alongside the repertoire data. In the later analysis, no new phenotypic data were used to find candidate immune exposures; instead, reliance was placed on TCR beta sequences and their occurrence across donors. Typing coverage varied by locus: about 620-630 donors for A, B, C, DRB1 and DQB1; around 560 for DQA1; approximately 570 for DPA1; under 490 for DPB1. High-throughput TCR immunosequencing, statistical association of individual TCRs with disease status, and machine learning were combined to predict cytomegalovirus infection status. About 300 gigabases of sequencing data and 80 million or so unique TCR sequences were included in an early release covering about 600 HLA-typed donors. A later genetic analysis used genome-wide SNP genotypes for about 65% of the 666 donors, treating that subset as a discovery cohort. The genetic ancestry cluster associated with self-reported Caucasian donors included approximately 85% of the roughly 380 genotyped donors. Class I and class II HLA loci were covered by the typing at four-digit resolution. Among a few hundred genotyped donors of the cohort, an average of around 240,000 unique TCR beta nucleotide sequences were sequenced per donor, roughly 18% of them non-productive. Four to six DR-DQ haplotypes were handled as single units for association and clustering, since linkage in the cohort was strong. To study patterns of TCR occurrence, a later analysis re-analyzed previously published TCR beta repertoires from around 700 donors and added high-resolution HLA genotyping. Besides the first cohort of 666 subjects, a separate validation cohort made up of some 110 different subjects was used. To decide whether each TCR beta V gene segment behaved as functional or pseudogenic, an earlier analysis of approximately 620 of the donors relied on high-throughput TCR beta sequencing. The study used immunosequencing to profile the T cell repertoires of approximately 640 subjects and linked those repertoires to cytomegalovirus serostatus.

This clone has only a few counts. It has no known antigen specificity. Per-nucleotide qualities are absent, and no much larger clonotype sits a single base away. Library prep was done by the immunoSEQ multiplex PCR assay. A mixture of 60 forward primers for TCR Vbeta segments and 13 reverse primers for TCR Jbeta segments was used in the multiplex PCR. Amplification of the CDR3 region of rearranged TCR beta genes was performed with a multiplex PCR assay on genomic DNA. Amplified TCR beta libraries were sequenced as 87-base-pair reads on the Illumina HiSeq System. The published analysis was carried out like this. A later analysis tallied tens of millions of unique TCR beta chains across the 666 repertoires, and about 12 million of those chains were shared by two or more donors. Raw reads were error-corrected and collapsed into unique sequences by a nearest-neighbor algorithm in which closely related sequences were merged to remove PCR and sequencing errors. Alignment of CDR3 sequences to IMGT reference sequences was used to assign V, D and J gene segments. Each retained sequence needed at least a six-nucleotide match to both a V gene segment and a J gene segment. Rearrangements were classified as productive when the CDR3 lacked stop codons and remained in frame with V and J, and all other rearrangements were classified as non-productive. CDR3 was defined according to IMGT convention as the region running from the second conserved V-encoded cysteine to the conserved J-encoded phenylalanine. The earlier analysis of about 500 of the donors excluded sequences that lacked an unambiguous match to a single V gene segment. An earlier analysis of a few hundred of the donors classified V segments as functional when productive rearrangements were above 56.7% and as segregating when the standard deviation between donors was above 5%. A statistical classification framework was built for diagnosing cytomegalovirus status from the catalog of TCR beta chain sequences. In a later analysis, TCR nucleotide sequences were compared against IMGT/GENE-DB human TR gene sequences so that V and J genes could be assigned. The TCRdist pipeline was used in a later analysis to assign CDR3 sequences and most-parsimonious VDJ recombination scenarios. In a later analysis, each TCR beta chain was defined by its CDR3 amino acid sequence together with its V-gene family, and reads without a unique V-gene family were excluded. As a way to deal with suspected cross-contamination and a sequencing artifact, a later analysis dropped 640 or so nucleotide sequences that were highly shared and had low generation probability. In a later analysis, a clonal expansion index was calculated for each public chain from normalized within-repertoire ranks of inferred template counts. In a later analysis, generation probabilities were computed with a VDJ recombination model fitted to out-of-frame rearrangements, and the resulting probabilities were checked against IGoR. Hypergeometric tests were used in a later analysis to score TCR-TCR, TCR-HLA and TCR-CMV co-occurrence, with a repertoire-size bias correction applied to the TCR pairs. False discovery rates were estimated in a later analysis by permuting HLA or CMV assignments 20 times. In a later analysis, co-occurring TCRs were grouped using DBSCAN, and TCRdist sequence similarity was added for clustering within HLA-allele-positive subsets. Repertoires with fewer than 30,000 or more than 120,000 public chains, plus five repertoires with anomalous nucleotide sharing, were excluded from co-occurrence clustering. TCRdb's version of the immuneACCESS table is confined to in-frame rearrangements and falls short of the full clone set. An unresolved V gene accounts for under half of the shortfall where checked; the remainder is of unknown origin. The D gene and trimming were derived from the DNA, and the V and J assignments and clone size from that table. The sample table records around 150,000 clones; roughly 75% of these occur just once. The top ten clonotypes cover 4.8% of the sample.

Beyond this particular receptor, the publication reports: Cytomegalovirus status was reported to be diagnosed by the classifier with high specificity and sensitivity in both the original and validation cohorts. In an earlier analysis of about 540 of the donors, most TCR beta V segments were observed in productive rearrangements about 90% or about 30% of the time, broadly matching IMGT annotations. An association between a missense DCLRE1C variant and V-gene and J-gene trimming of TCR beta chains was found in a later genetic analysis and replicated in an independent cohort. Because some donors lacked HLA typing at each locus, the association tests relied only on the typed subset. In a later analysis, HLA-associated TCR beta chains showed more clonal expansion and lower generation probabilities than non-associated chains that were equally common. This cohort had only TCR beta chains sequenced, and the lack of alpha or paired-chain data limited which features could be detected. A cluster of highly shared sequence variants was judged likely to be a technical artifact of the sequencing pipeline. Because counts were too low, around 18 rarely observed V segments, including chromosome 9 orphons, were left out of the earlier analysis of about 620 of the donors. In a later analysis, over 15,000 TCR beta sequences were associated with specific HLA alleles at a false discovery rate of 0.05. Sequencing depth was assumed to be roughly uniform across donors in the presence/absence analyses, though that assumption may not hold. The only immune exposure information available for the cohort was CMV serostatus. In a later analysis, several top co-occurrence clusters were reported to appear linked to parvovirus B19, influenza, CMV and Epstein-Barr virus. According to the authors, the approach could potentially be generalized to other disease states and immunological phenotypes. Most TCR sequences were observed very rarely across donors, whereas some public TCRs were present in many individuals. A later analysis found that TCR association rates varied across HLA loci, with DRB1 alleles showing the most associated TCRs and HLA-C alleles the fewest. Most CMV-associated TCR beta chains appeared to be HLA-restricted in a later analysis, and the HLA associations seemed to be driven largely by CMV exposure. The study gave a list of 150 to 200 TCR beta chains associated with cytomegalovirus. Linkage disequilibrium might explain the correlated functional status among segregating V segments, but an unknown experimental factor could not be excluded. A further reported finding was that TCR beta sequences accurately predicted the HLA-A and HLA-B alleles for most subjects in the first cohort. In a later genetic analysis, fewer N-insertions in productive TCRs were reported among donors in an Asian-associated ancestry cluster than the roughly 710-donor mean. Assigning TCR associations to individual alleles was difficult when HLA alleles, especially DR and DQ, strongly co-occurred. Some IMGT-functional V segments, including TRBV6-2 and TRBV6-3, could not be told apart with the 87-base-pair reads, so those segments were excluded. In vitro tests confirmed that a few of the cytomegalovirus-associated TCR beta chains recognize cytomegalovirus antigens.

V lost 4 bases and J lost 0 bases; the stretch between them is 7 bases long. CDR1 MGHRA and CDR2 YSYEKL are derived from the germline V gene. The CDR3 runs 14 residues from the cysteine to the phenylalanine. Only the CDR3 region is kept as DNA, spanning 42 bases read in frame from base 1. The cohort was made up of 500 to 800 healthy bone marrow donors. At the time of sampling, every cohort member was nominally healthy, though immune exposures that went unrecorded were likely present. Of the roughly 630 cohort members, roughly 290 had a positive CMV serostatus and 352 had a negative one, while no CMV serostatus was recorded for the donor. Each donor provided a peripheral blood sample, and peripheral blood mononuclear cells were used for TCR beta sequencing. Genomic DNA was extracted from the blood cell samples with the Qiagen DNeasy Blood Extraction Kit.

The sequenced sample was PBMCs. Here the chain combines TRBV4-1 and TRBJ1-5, with no confidently assigned D gene. This receptor was identified in a man younger than 40 in good health. The CDR3 protein: CASSPVGSNQPQHF. DNA sequence: TGCGCCAGCAGCCCCGTCGGTAGCAATCAGCCCCAGCATTTT.